This TCR beta chain is drawn from a study of molecular identifiers for immune sequencing clone quantification. Libraries of bulk TCR were made by previously described methods (with listed TCR primers). Using its own MiXCR run on the PCR reads, TCRdb lists one record per CDR3 protein. The top ten hold 0.76% of the sample, which has around 480,000 distinct CDR3 sequences, roughly 24% seen once. The ends were cut back, 9 bases at V and 2 bases at J, with 19 bases in the middle. The CDR3 covers 15 residues. CDR1 SGHVS and CDR2 FQNEAQ come from the germline V gene. The chain employs TRBV7-8 and TRBJ1-1, with D unclear. This sequence originates from a human donor in good health. Some libraries in this study had Jurkat cell RNA spiked in. The specimen was naive CD8+ T cells from blood, with Jurkat cell RNA spiked in. Subset given: FACS-sorted CD8+CD4-CCR7+CD45RA+ naive T cells. The CDR3 DNA is TGTGCCAGTCAGTCAGGCCAACCAGTAAACACTGAAGCTTTCTTT. Its translation is CASQSGQPVNTEAFF.